The 13 T cell receptor beta chains given below trace back to one sample, sequenced in a study of cytomegalovirus exposure and HLA in healthy donors. The PCR made use of 60 Vbeta and 13 Jbeta primers. Profiled with immunoSEQ multiplex PCR; TCRdb holds only in-frame clones, not every one. The sample holds more than 20,000 clones, roughly 73% seen once. Input material: PBMCs. These receptors were obtained from a male donor in good health and CMV-seronegative.

This clone was detected once. This chain links TRBV5-6 with TRBJ2-5; 7 bases agree with TRBD1. The end of the DNA is better explained by TRBJ2-7, so the J call may be wrong. Germline V gene lookup returns CDR1 SGHDT and CDR2 YYEEEE. This CDR3 is 15 amino acids long. CDR3 nucleotides: TGTGCCAGCAGCGGAGGACCGGGACAGACCTACGAGCAGTACTTC. Its translation is CASSGGPGQTYEQYF.

The gene calls are TRBV19 and TRBJ2-1; TRBD2 aligns across 9 bases. Germline V gives CDR1 LNHDA, CDR2 SQIVND (reference sequence). The V segment lost 6 bases and the J segment 6 bases; nucleotides outside the gene matches: 15. The CDR3 loop spans 17 amino acids. CDR3 bases: TGTGCCAGTAGGACCGAAAACCTAGCGGGGCACTCCAATGAGCAGTTCTTC. This encodes CASRTENLAGHSNEQFF.

The chain is built from TRBV9 and TRBJ2-5; 8 nucleotides match TRBD1. The trim removed 2 bases at V and 5 bases at J, leaving 11 bases unmatched. Germline lookup yields CDR1 SGDLS and CDR2 YYNGEE. This CDR3 spans 16 amino acids. Here the CDR3 DNA reads TGTGCCAGCAGCGTTTGGACAGGGCTTAGTGGGGAGACCCAGTACTTC. This sequence encodes CASSVWTGLSGETQYF.

V usage is TRBV7-2 and J usage is TRBJ2-5; 8 positions agree with TRBD1. Germline CDR1 and CDR2: SGHTA and FQGNSA. V shed 5 bases and J 5 bases; nucleotides not matched to a gene: 10. The CDR3 is 15 amino acids. The CDR3 DNA reads as TGTGCCAGCAGCGAGCAACAGGGGGTTATGGAGACCCAGTACTTC. This codes for CASSEQQGVMETQYF.

This clone turned up a few times. The rearrangement links TRBV30 to TRBJ1-2; maybe TRBD1 (5 bases). CDR3 size: 17 residues. Deletions cut 4 bases from V and 6 bases from J, with 27 bases between. The germline V gene encodes CDR1 GTSNPN and CDR2 SVGIG (reference sequence). For the CDR3, the DNA is TGTGCCTGGACCCACCCGGGCTCCTTGGGGGGTGTGGATGGCTACACCTTC. As protein: CAWTHPGSLGGVDGYTF.

This chain links TRBV7-9 with TRBJ2-5; TRBD2 might be the D (7 bases). The V end lost 3 bases, the J end lost 4 bases, and 15 bases lay between the germline ends. The germline gives CDR1 SEHNR, CDR2 FQNEAQ (reference sequence). The CDR3 covers 15 residues. CDR3 loop: CASSLRGGAPETQYF. In DNA form, the CDR3 reads TGTGCCAGCAGCTTGAGGGGGGGGGCCCCAGAGACCCAGTACTTC. Based on the CDR3 plus reference TRBV7-9 and TRBJ2-5, the full variable domain is DTGVSQNPRHKITKRGQNVTFRCDPISEHNRLYWYRQTLGQGPEFLTYFQNEAQLEKSRLLSDRFSAERPKGSFSTLEIQRTEQGDSAMYLCASSLRGGAPETQYFGPGTRLLVL.

This clone was seen just once. The chain is built from TRBV14 and TRBJ2-3, with D unclear. The CDR3 consists of 12 residues. Trimming took off 4 bases at V and 5 bases at J, with 7 bases between the two ends. The V gene's germline CDR1 is SGHDN and CDR2 FVKESK. The DNA of the CDR3 is TGTGCCAGCAGCCCACTTAGAGATACGCAGTATTTT. Protein sequence: CASSPLRDTQYF. Complete variable domain (other parts from reference TRBV14 and TRBJ2-3): EAGVTQFPSHSVIEKGQTVTLRCDPISGHDNLYWYRRVMGKEIKFLLHFVKESKQDESGMPNNRFLAERTGGTYSTLKVQPAELEDSGVYFCASSPLRDTQYFGPGTRLTVL.

The rearrangement links TRBV9 to TRBJ1-3, with 9 positions matching TRBD1. Germline V gives CDR1 SGDLS, CDR2 YYNGEE. This CDR3 region has 17 residues. With V trimmed by 4 bases and J by 0 bases, 8 bases remained unmatched. In DNA, the CDR3 is TGTGCCAGCAGCTCCTCCGGGACAGGGTTCTCTGGAAACACCATATATTTT. Its translation is CASSSSGTGFSGNTIYF.

Remarks on this clone: The junction departs from germline at one end; a sequencing error may be responsible. This chain's CDR3 is CSSSQILAGELFF. DNA for the CDR3: TGTTCCAGCAGCCAGATCCTGGCCGGGGAGCTGTTTTTT. The chain joins TRBV7-9 to TRBJ2-2, with D unclear. Germline V lookup: CDR1 SEHNR, CDR2 FQNEAQ (reference sequence). The CDR3 runs to 13 residues.

V and J are TRBV29-1 and TRBJ2-5; weak D call: TRBD2 (5 bases). Germline V gene sequence: CDR1 SQVTM, CDR2 ANQGSEA. Trimming removed 0 bases from V and 5 bases from J, with 16 bases in between. The CDR3 is 15 residues long. The CDR3 DNA reads as TGCAGCGTTGAAGATCATAGTGCCAGAGGGGAGACCCAGTACTTC. It translates to CSVEDHSARGETQYF.

The chain couples TRBV2 to TRBJ2-7, with a possible D match to TRBD1 (5 bases). Germline V gives CDR1 SNHLY, CDR2 FYNNEI. CDR3 length equals 17 residues. Deletions cut 6 bases from V and 0 bases from J, with 21 bases between. The CDR3 nucleotides read TGTGCCAGCAGAACGCTCGGCTACAGGACGCGCTCCTACGAGCAGTACTTC. This encodes CASRTLGYRTRSYEQYF. Together with reference TRBV2 and TRBJ2-7, the CDR3 gives the full variable domain: EPEVTQTPSHQVTQMGQEVILRCVPISNHLYFYWYRQILGQKVEFLVSFYNNEISEKSEIFDDQFSVERPDGSNFTLKIRSTKLEDSAMYFCASRTLGYRTRSYEQYFGPGTRLTVT.

Comments on this clone: The junction does not match germline at one end; this may be a read error. The rearrangement joins TRBV7-9 to TRBJ2-1, with 8 bases fitting TRBD2. Germline V gives CDR1 SEHNR, CDR2 FQNEAQ (reference sequence). The CDR3 has 16 amino acids. The CDR3 sequence is CSSSLAFSGANNEQFF. The CDR3 DNA follows: TGTTCCAGCAGCTTAGCGTTTAGCGGGGCCAACAATGAGCAGTTCTTC.

The rearrangement joins TRBV7-9 to TRBJ2-3, with 7 bases aligning to TRBD1. Losses at the gene ends were 5 bases for V and 1 base for J; bases not matched to a gene: 9. Germline CDR1 and CDR2: SEHNR and FQNEAQ (reference sequence). CDR3 size: 16 residues. The DNA of the CDR3 is TGTGCCAGCAGCCCTACAGGGGTTGGAGGCACAGATACGCAGTATTTT. Encoded protein: CASSPTGVGGTDTQYF.